This T cell receptor (beta chain) was captured by sequencing in a study of CD8 T cells in Susac syndrome. Whole-study results and caveats: The authors acknowledged that the study's TCR sequencing and HLA analysis involved relatively few individuals.

A word on this clonotype: Its antigen remains unknown.

J lost 5 bases, V lost 5 bases, and 12 bases had no gene match. Germline V lookup: CDR1 SGHDN, CDR2 FVKESK. CDR3 size: 15 residues. TEMRA cells were FACS-enriched and CD8+ and CD4+ T cells negatively isolated. After extraction with the RNeasy kit, roughly 0.5 to 1 ug of the RNA was reverse transcribed using random hexamers. The authors amplified TCR beta CDR3 across 54 Vbeta and 13 Jbeta using immunoSEQ multiplex PCR. TCRdb independently ran MiXCR on the immunoSEQ multiplex PCR reads; one entry per CDR3 protein. The table lists around 280,000 distinct CDR3 sequences, approximately 81% of them singletons.

The sequenced sample was CD8+ T cells from PBMCs. V is TRBV14 and J is TRBJ2-7; 7 nucleotides agree with TRBD1. The sequence was obtained from a human donor with multiple sclerosis. CDR3 coding DNA: TGTGCCAGCAGCAAAAGGACAGGCCTCGTCGACGAGCAGTACTTC. Translation: CASSKRTGLVDEQYF.